This T cell receptor beta chain was identified during a study of cytomegalovirus exposure and HLA in healthy donors. Study observations and caveats: As a later analysis showed, several of the most significant clusters appeared to be linked to common viral pathogens.

Researchers ran the PCR with 60 Vbeta and 13 Jbeta primers. Produced via immunoSEQ multiplex PCR; TCRdb's table is partial and in-frame only. The sample includes about 100,000 clones, 65% to 85% seen only once; the top ten take 2% to 3%. Note on this clone: Its specificity is unknown.

CDR1 MDHEN and CDR2 SYDVKM come from the germline V gene. Trimming cost V 7 bases and J 5 bases, with 12 bases left between them. CDR3 length equals 12 residues. The rearrangement uses TRBV28 and TRBJ2-7, with D possibly matching TRBD1 (6 bases). The receptor comes from a man aged 18 to 29 in good health and CMV-seronegative. Sequencing was carried out using PBMCs. The CDR3 reads CASTTGPHEQYF. The CDR3 nucleotides are TGTGCCAGCACCACAGGGCCCCACGAGCAGTACTTC.